What follows are 2 T cell receptor beta chains derived from one specimen sequenced in a study of radiotherapy plus CTLA-4 blockade in lung cancer. The repertoire was sequenced with immunoSEQ multiplex PCR; TCRdb's copy has only in-frame clones and lacks some. The sample includes 50,000 to 60,000 clones, roughly 80% seen only once; the top ten take roughly 17%. Sequenced material: peripheral blood, taken from a patient treated with radiotherapy plus ipilimumab. These receptors were taken from a human donor with non-small cell lung cancer who had a complete response to radiotherapy plus ipilimumab.

The chain joins TRBV5-1 to TRBJ2-7, with 7 bases matching TRBD2. Germline assignment: CDR1 SGHRS and CDR2 YFSETQ. Losses at the gene ends were 0 bases for V and 6 bases for J; bases not matched to a gene: 6. The CDR3 is made up of 14 amino acids. CDR3 nucleotides: TGCGCCAGCAGCTTGGGTTCAGGCGGGGGCGAGCAGTACTTC. This gives the protein CASSLGSGGGEQYF.

This chain joins TRBV7-6 and TRBJ1-6, with D maybe TRBD1 (6 bases). Trimming removed 1 base from V and 0 bases from J, with 13 bases in between. This CDR3 spans 18 amino acids. Per germline, CDR1 SGHVS and CDR2 FNYEAQ. CDR3 nucleotide sequence: TGTGCCAGCAGCTTAGAAGGGCAGGGGCTCTCCTATAATTCACCCCTCCACTTT. Encoded protein: CASSLEGQGLSYNSPLHF.